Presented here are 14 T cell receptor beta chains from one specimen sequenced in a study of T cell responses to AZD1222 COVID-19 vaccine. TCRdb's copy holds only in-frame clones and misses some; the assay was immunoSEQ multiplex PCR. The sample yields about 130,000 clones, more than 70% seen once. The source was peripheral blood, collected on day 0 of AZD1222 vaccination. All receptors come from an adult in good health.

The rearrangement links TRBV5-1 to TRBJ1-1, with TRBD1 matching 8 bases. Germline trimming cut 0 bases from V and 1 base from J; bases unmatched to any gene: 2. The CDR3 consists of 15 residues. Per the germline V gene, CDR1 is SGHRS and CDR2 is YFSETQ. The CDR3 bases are TGCGCCAGCAGCTTGGAGACAGGGGCGAACACTGAAGCTTTCTTT. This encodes CASSLETGANTEAFF. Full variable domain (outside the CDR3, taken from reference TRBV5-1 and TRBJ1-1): KAGVTQTPRYLIKTRGQQVTLSCSPISGHRSVSWYQQTPGQGLQFLFEYFSETQRNKGNFPGRFSGRQFSNSRSEMNVSTLELGDSALYLCASSLETGANTEAFFGQGTRLTVV.

The CDR3 is CASSPPQGVWGYTF. The DNA for the CDR3 is TGTGCCAGCAGCCCTCCGCAGGGGGTATGGGGCTACACCTTC. This chain uses TRBV3-1 (or the pseudogene TRBV3-2) with TRBJ1-2; 7 bases map to TRBD1. Germline V lookup: CDR1 LGHDT, CDR2 YNNKEL (reference sequence). This CDR3 comprises 14 residues. Unmatched junction bases numbered 10, after V lost 4 bases and J lost 8 bases.

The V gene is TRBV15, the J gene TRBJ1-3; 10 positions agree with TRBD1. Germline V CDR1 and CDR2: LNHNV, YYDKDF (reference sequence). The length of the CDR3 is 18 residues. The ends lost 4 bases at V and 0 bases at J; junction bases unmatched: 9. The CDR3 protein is CATSIPRDRGFSGNTIYF. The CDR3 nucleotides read TGTGCCACCAGCATACCCCGGGACAGGGGTTTCTCTGGAAACACCATATATTTT.

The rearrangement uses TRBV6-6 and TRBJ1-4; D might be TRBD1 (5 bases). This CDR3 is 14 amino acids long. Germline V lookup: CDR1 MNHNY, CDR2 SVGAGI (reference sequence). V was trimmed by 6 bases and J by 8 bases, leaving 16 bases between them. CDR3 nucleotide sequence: TGTGCCAGCAGCTTCCGGGGCCGAGGGGAAAAACTGTTTTTT. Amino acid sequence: CASSFRGRGEKLFF.

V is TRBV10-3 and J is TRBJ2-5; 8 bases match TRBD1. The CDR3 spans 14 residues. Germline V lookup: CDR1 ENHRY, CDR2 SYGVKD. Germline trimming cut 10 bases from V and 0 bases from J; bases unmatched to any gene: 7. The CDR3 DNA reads TGTGCCACCAGACAGGGGATAGACCAAGAGACCCAGTACTTC. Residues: CATRQGIDQETQYF.

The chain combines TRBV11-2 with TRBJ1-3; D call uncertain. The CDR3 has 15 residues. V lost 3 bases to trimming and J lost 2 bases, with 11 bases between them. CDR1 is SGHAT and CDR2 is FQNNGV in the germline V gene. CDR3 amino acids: CASSLDSGTGNTIYF. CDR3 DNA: TGTGCCAGCAGCTTGGACTCGGGTACTGGAAACACCATATATTTT.

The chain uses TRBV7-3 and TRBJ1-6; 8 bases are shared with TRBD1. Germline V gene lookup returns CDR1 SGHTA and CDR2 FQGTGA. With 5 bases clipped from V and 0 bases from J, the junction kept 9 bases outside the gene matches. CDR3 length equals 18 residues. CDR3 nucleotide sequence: TGTGCCAGCAGCCCTCTCCGGACAGGGAACTCCTATAATTCACCCCTCCACTTT. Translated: CASSPLRTGNSYNSPLHF.

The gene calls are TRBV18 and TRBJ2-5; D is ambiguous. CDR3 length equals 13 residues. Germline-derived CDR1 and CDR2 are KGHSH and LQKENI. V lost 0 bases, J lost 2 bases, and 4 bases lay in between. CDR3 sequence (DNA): TGTGCCAGCTCACCACCAGAACAAGAGACCCAGTACTTC. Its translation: CASSPPEQETQYF. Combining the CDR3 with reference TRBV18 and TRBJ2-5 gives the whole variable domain NAGVMQNPRHLVRRRGQEARLRCSPMKGHSHVYWYRQLPEEGLKFMVYLQKENIIDESGMPKERFSAEFPKEGPSILRIQQVVRGDSAAYFCASSPPEQETQYFGPGTRLLVL.

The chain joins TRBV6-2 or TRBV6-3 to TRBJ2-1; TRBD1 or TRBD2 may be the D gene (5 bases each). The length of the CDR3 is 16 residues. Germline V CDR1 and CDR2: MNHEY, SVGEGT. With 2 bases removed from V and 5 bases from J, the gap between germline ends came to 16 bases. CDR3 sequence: CASSYPRGGGNNEQFF. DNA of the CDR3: TGTGCCAGCAGTTACCCCCGGGGTGGGGGAAACAATGAGCAGTTCTTC.

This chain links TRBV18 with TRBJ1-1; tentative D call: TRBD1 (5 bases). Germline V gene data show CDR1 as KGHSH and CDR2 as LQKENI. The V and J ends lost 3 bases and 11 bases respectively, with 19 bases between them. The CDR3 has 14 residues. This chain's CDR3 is CASSPGAREVGAFF. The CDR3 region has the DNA TGTGCCAGCTCACCCGGGGCCAGGGAGGTGGGGGCTTTCTTT.

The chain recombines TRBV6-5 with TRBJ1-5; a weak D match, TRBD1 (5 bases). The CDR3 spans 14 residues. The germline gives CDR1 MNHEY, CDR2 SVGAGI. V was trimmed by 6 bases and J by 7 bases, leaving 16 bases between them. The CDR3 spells CASSPGTQVQPQHF. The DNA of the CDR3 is TGTGCCAGCAGCCCCGGGACTCAGGTCCAGCCCCAGCATTTT.

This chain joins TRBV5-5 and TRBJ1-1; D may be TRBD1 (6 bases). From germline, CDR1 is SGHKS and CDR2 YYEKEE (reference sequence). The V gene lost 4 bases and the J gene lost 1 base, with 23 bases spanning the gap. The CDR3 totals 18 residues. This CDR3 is CASSRVVGGGRGNTEAFF. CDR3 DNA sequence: TGTGCCAGCAGCCGAGTTGTGGGGGGCGGACGCGGGAACACTGAAGCTTTCTTT. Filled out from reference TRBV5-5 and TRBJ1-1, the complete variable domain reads DAGVTQSPTHLIKTRGQQVTLRCSPISGHKSVSWYQQVLGQGPQFIFQYYEKEERGRGNFPDRFSARQFPNYSSELNVNALLLGDSALYLCASSRVVGGGRGNTEAFFGQGTRLTVV.

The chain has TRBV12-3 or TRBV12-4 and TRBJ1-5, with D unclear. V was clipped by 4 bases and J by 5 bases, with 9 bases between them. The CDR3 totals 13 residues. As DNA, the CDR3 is TGTGCCAGCAGTTCTCGCGGAGATCAGCCCCAGCATTTT. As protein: CASSSRGDQPQHF.

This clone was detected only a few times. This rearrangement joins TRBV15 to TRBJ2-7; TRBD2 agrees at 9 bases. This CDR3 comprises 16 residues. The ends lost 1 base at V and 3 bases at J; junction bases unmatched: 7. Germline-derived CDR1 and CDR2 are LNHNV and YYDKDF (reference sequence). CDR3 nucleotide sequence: TGTGCCACCAGCAGAGGAGGGCGGGAGGGCCTCTACGAGCAGTACTTC. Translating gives CATSRGGREGLYEQYF.